This T cell receptor beta chain came from a study of blood T cell repertoires in COVID-19. Background on the study: COVID-19 samples, acute and convalescent, were from the United States, Italy and Spain. PBMCs, B-cell-depleted T cells, or T cells provided the cDNA or gDNA that made up the material.

This CDR3 is built from 15 residues. V lost 1 base to trimming and J lost 4 bases; unmatched junction nucleotides: 1. The germline gives CDR1 MNHNS, CDR2 SASEGT. Original methodology: Cell counts per sample came from amplifying reference gene primers. The protocol was immunoSEQ multiplex PCR, while the TCRdb copy is restricted to in-frame clones and leaves out a portion. The DNA was the basis for D and trimming; V, J and clone size are from that table. The table shows a few hundred thousand clones, with 80% to 90% occurring only once. Before being deemed recovered, Cohort 3 donors had two negative PCRs, clearance, or symptom resolution. This clone was detected a few times.

V gene TRBV6-1 combines with J gene TRBJ2-5; 12 bases agree with TRBD1. The sequenced material came from PBMCs or T cells enriched from blood (not recorded which). This TCR was recovered from a woman in her forties or fifties who had recovered from COVID-19. The CDR3 bases are TGTGCCAGCAGTGAAGGGGGACAGGGGGCAGAGACCCAGTACTTC. Protein sequence: CASSEGGQGAETQYF.